These 32 T cell receptor beta chains share one sample of origin, sequenced in a study of cytomegalovirus exposure and HLA in healthy donors. Vbeta (60) and Jbeta (13) primers were used in the PCR. Assay used: immunoSEQ multiplex PCR; TCRdb lists only in-frame clones, some missing. Of 95,000 to 150,000 clones in the sample, just over 65% were seen once. Sample: PBMCs. The receptors were sampled from a man between 18 and 29 years old in good health and CMV-seronegative.

V is TRBV10-3 and J is TRBJ2-7; 9 bases line up with TRBD1. Germline trimming cut 6 bases from V and 6 bases from J; bases unmatched to any gene: 12. The CDR3 totals 15 residues. Germline V gene lookup returns CDR1 ENHRY and CDR2 SYGVKD. The CDR3 DNA reads TGTGCCATCAGGGAAGGTCCGGGACAGGGTGCCGAGCAGTACTTC. Translated, it gives CAIREGPGQGAEQYF.

The chain links TRBV5-1 to TRBJ1-2; D gene ambiguous. Trimming shortened V by 4 bases and J by 7 bases, and 11 bases separated the two germline ends. There are 12 residues in the CDR3. Germline-derived CDR1 and CDR2 are SGHRS and YFSETQ. The CDR3 coding sequence is TGCGCCAGCAGCCCCAGTACGGGTGGCTACACCTTC. It specifies CASSPSTGGYTF.

The table lists this clone with a few counts. The chain joins TRBV6-1 to TRBJ1-1; D remains ambiguous. The CDR3 totals 14 residues. Per germline, CDR1 MNHNS and CDR2 SASEGT. V lost 4 bases and J lost 1, with 10 bases in between. This CDR3 is CASSVLQRNTEAFF. CDR3 sequence (DNA): TGTGCCAGCAGTGTATTACAACGGAACACTGAAGCTTTCTTT.

The genes are TRBV7-9 and TRBJ1-1, with D perhaps matching TRBD1 (6 bases). V dropped 5 bases and J dropped 2 bases, with 9 bases sitting between them. The germline V gene encodes CDR1 SEHNR and CDR2 FQNEAQ (reference sequence). This CDR3 is built from 13 residues. This CDR3 reads CASSPDSNTEAFF. The CDR3 coding sequence is TGTGCCAGCAGCCCGGACAGCAACACTGAAGCTTTCTTT.

This clone was observed a handful of times. This chain connects TRBV23-1 to TRBJ2-5; tentatively, D is TRBD2 (6 bases). TRBV23-1 is sorted into the ORF group, with uncertain function. Trimming pared 0 bases from V and 3 bases from J, leaving 8 bases between. This CDR3 contains 14 residues. In DNA form, the CDR3 reads TGCGCCAGCAGTCAATCATCGGGGGAAGAGACCCAGTACTTC. Amino acid sequence: CASSQSSGEETQYF.

This chain joins TRBV10-3 and TRBJ2-7; D is ambiguous. From germline, CDR1 is ENHRY and CDR2 SYGVKD. CDR3 size: 13 residues. Trimming cost V 0 bases and J 2 bases, with 5 bases left between them. The CDR3 is CAISESIAYEQYF. DNA for the CDR3: TGTGCCATCAGTGAGTCGATAGCCTACGAGCAGTACTTC.

Concerning this clone itself: The germline gene is not matched at one end of the junction; a read error may be the cause. The chain has TRBV7-9 and TRBJ2-1, with 7 bases lining up with TRBD2. Germline CDR1 and CDR2: SEHNR and FQNEAQ (reference sequence). The CDR3 loop spans 14 amino acids. The CDR3 reads CSSRREEPYNEQFF. The CDR3 DNA reads TGTTCCAGCAGACGGGAGGAACCTTACAATGAGCAGTTCTTC.

The chain uses TRBV30 and TRBJ1-3; unclear D gene. The germline V gene has CDR1 GTSNPN and CDR2 SVGIG (reference sequence). The CDR3 loop spans 15 amino acids. V lost 0 bases and J 0 bases, leaving 9 bases between the germline ends. CDR3 loop: CAWSVTGSSGNTIYF. CDR3 in DNA: TGTGCCTGGAGTGTAACCGGGAGCTCTGGAAACACCATATATTTT.

The chain combines TRBV10-3 with TRBJ1-5, with 7 bases identical to TRBD1. Germline V gene sequence: CDR1 ENHRY, CDR2 SYGVKD. After removal of 6 bases from V and 1 base from J, the junction contained 21 bases not matched to a gene. The CDR3 consists of 20 residues. The CDR3 nucleotides are TGTGCCATCAGGGGAGACAGGGCAAAGCTCCCTTCGGGAAGCAATCAGCCCCAGCATTTT. Protein product: CAIRGDRAKLPSGSNQPQHF.

The rearrangement links TRBV6-5 to TRBJ1-4; 8 bases agree with TRBD1. Trimming at V came to 5 bases and at J to 5 bases, leaving 4 bases not matched to a gene. The length of the CDR3 is 14 residues. Germline-derived CDR1 and CDR2 are MNHEY and SVGAGI. DNA for the CDR3: TGTGCCAGCAGTGGGACAGGTAGAAATGAAAAACTGTTTTTT. Translating gives CASSGTGRNEKLFF.

The chain is built from TRBV30 and TRBJ2-7, with 8 bases lining up with TRBD2. The CDR3 spans 16 residues. CDR1 is GTSNPN and CDR2 is SVGIG in the germline V gene (reference sequence). The V segment lost 3 bases and the J segment 5 bases; nucleotides outside the gene matches: 15. The CDR3 loop reads CAWSGRAGVRRNEQYF. The CDR3 bases are TGTGCCTGGAGCGGGAGGGCCGGGGTCAGGAGAAACGAGCAGTACTTC.

This clone has only a few counts. The genes are TRBV20-1 and TRBJ1-1, with 8 bases lining up with TRBD1. The CDR3 is made up of 11 amino acids. V shed 6 bases and J 12 bases; nucleotides not matched to a gene: 9. Germline CDR1 reads DFQATT; CDR2 reads SNEGSKA (reference sequence). As DNA, the CDR3 is TGCAGTGCGCGTACGGGGGACAGGTCTTTCTTT. Its protein product is CSARTGDRSFF.

The V gene is TRBV28, the J gene TRBJ1-1, with D hard to call. Trimming removed 2 bases from V and 1 base from J, with 17 bases in between. The CDR3 is 17 amino acids. Per germline, CDR1 MDHEN and CDR2 SYDVKM. The CDR3 DNA reads as TGTGCCAGCAGTTTAAGGTGGAGGAGCACTACGAACACTGAAGCTTTCTTT. As protein: CASSLRWRSTTNTEAFF.

The chain uses TRBV5-6 and TRBJ2-4; the match to TRBD1 covers 10 bases. The CDR3 covers 16 residues. Germline CDR1 and CDR2: SGHDT and YYEEEE. With 4 bases clipped from V and 7 bases from J, the junction kept 11 bases outside the gene matches. The CDR3 nucleotides are TGTGCCAGCAGCCTCGGGACAGGGGCATTCTTGAACATTCAGTACTTC. It encodes CASSLGTGAFLNIQYF.

The V and J genes are TRBV2 and TRBJ1-1; D remains unclear. CDR3 length equals 14 residues. In germline, CDR1 is SNHLY, CDR2 FYNNEI. Between the trimmed V and J ends, which lost 4 bases and 6 bases, there was a span of 15 bases. CDR3 in DNA: TGTGCCAGCAGTGTGAGGGTCGTAAATCCTGAAGCTTTCTTT. Encoded protein: CASSVRVVNPEAFF.

The chain uses TRBV14 and TRBJ1-3; TRBD1 is a possible D gene (6 bases). Trimming shortened V by 4 bases and J by 4 bases, and 26 bases separated the two germline ends. The germline gives CDR1 SGHDN, CDR2 FVKESK. The CDR3 runs to 19 residues. The CDR3 DNA is TGTGCCAGCAGCCCAGGGGCTAAGTGGCTATGGAGACCCGGAAACACCATATATTTT. The encoded protein is CASSPGAKWLWRPGNTIYF.

V is TRBV7-8 and J is TRBJ2-2; the D is unclear. The V end lost 2 bases, the J end lost 6 bases, and 16 bases lay between the germline ends. CDR1 is SGHVS and CDR2 is FQNEAQ in the germline V gene. This CDR3 spans 16 amino acids. The CDR3 coding sequence is TGTGCCAGCAGCTTATCACGCGTACTCCCCCCCGGGGAGCTGTTTTTT. Its translation: CASSLSRVLPPGELFF. Combining the CDR3 with reference TRBV7-8 and TRBJ2-2 gives the whole variable domain GAGVSQSPRYKVAKRGQDVALRCDPISGHVSLFWYQQALGQGPEFLTYFQNEAQLDKSGLPSDRFFAERPEGSVSTLKIQRTQQEDSAVYLCASSLSRVLPPGELFFGEGSRLTVL.

The genes are TRBV30 and TRBJ1-2; TRBD1 matches 8 bases. Germline CDR1 and CDR2: GTSNPN and SVGIG (reference sequence). This CDR3 has 12 residues. Trimming cost V 4 bases and J 13 bases; bases outside gene matches: 11. DNA of the CDR3: TGTGCCTGGACCCCCGGACAGGGCCATCGCACCTTC. Translated, it gives CAWTPGQGHRTF.

About this clone: Mismatch with germline at one junction end may stem from a read error. The chain joins TRBV7-6 to TRBJ1-4, with a weak D call TRBD1 (5 bases). This CDR3 is built from 15 residues. In germline, CDR1 is SGHVS, CDR2 FNYEAQ. The CDR3 loop reads CPSSPGQSTNEKLFF. As DNA, the CDR3 is TGTCCCAGCAGCCCCGGACAATCAACTAATGAAAAACTGTTTTTT. Complete variable domain (other parts from reference TRBV7-6 and TRBJ1-4): GAGVSQSPRYKVTKRGQDVALRCDPISGHVSLYWYRQALGQGPEFLTYFNYEAQQDKSGLPNDRFSAERPEGSISTLTIQRTEQRDSAMYRCPSSPGQSTNEKLFFGSGTQLSVL.

The V and J genes are TRBV6-5 and TRBJ2-3; D not resolved. The CDR3 loop spans 14 amino acids. The V gene lost 6 bases and the J gene lost 0 bases, with 10 bases spanning the gap. Germline V gene data show CDR1 as MNHEY and CDR2 as SVGAGI. For the CDR3, the DNA is TGTGCCAGCAGGAACATTGCTAGCACAGATACGCAGTATTTT. Translating gives CASRNIASTDTQYF.

The gene calls are TRBV7-2 and TRBJ1-1, with 7 bases fitting TRBD1. Trimming at V came to 5 bases and at J to 7 bases, leaving 10 bases not matched to a gene. This CDR3 has 14 residues. Germline V gene data show CDR1 as SGHTA and CDR2 as FQGNSA. This CDR3 is CASSLSDRSCEAFF. The CDR3 bases are TGTGCCAGCAGCCTTTCGGACAGGTCCTGTGAAGCTTTCTTT. Full variable domain (rest looked up from reference TRBV7-2 and TRBJ1-1): GAGVSQSPSNKVTEKGKDVELRCDPISGHTALYWYRQSLGQGLEFLIYFQGNSAPDKSGLPSDRFSAERTGGSVSTLTIQRTQQEDSAVYLCASSLSDRSCEAFFGQGTRLTVV.

This clone has more than one count but fewer than ten. V and J are TRBV5-6 and TRBJ2-3; 7 bases align to TRBD1. The CDR3 runs 15 residues. Germline loops: CDR1 SGHDT, CDR2 YYEEEE. After removal of 4 bases from V and 3 bases from J, the junction contained 8 bases not matched to a gene. The CDR3 DNA sequence: TGTGCCAGCAGCCTTAGACAGGGCGGGACAGATACGCAGTATTTT. Amino acids: CASSLRQGGTDTQYF.

This chain connects TRBV27 to TRBJ1-2; D may be TRBD1 (5 bases). V was pared by 6 bases and J by 5 bases, with 19 bases between. Germline V gene sequence: CDR1 MNHEY, CDR2 SMNVEV (reference sequence). The CDR3 totals 15 residues. CDR3 bases: TGTGCCAGCAGCGATCAGGGTGCGGGGTTATATGGCTACACCTTC. It codes for CASSDQGAGLYGYTF.

V and J are TRBV5-6 and TRBJ2-7; possibly TRBD1 for D (5 bases). CDR1 and CDR2 (germline): SGHDT, YYEEEE. This CDR3 contains 14 residues. Trimming removed 0 bases from V and 6 bases from J, with 13 bases in between. The CDR3 sequence is CASSLAPGLGEQYF. CDR3 DNA sequence: TGTGCCAGCAGCTTGGCTCCAGGGTTAGGCGAGCAGTACTTC.

DNA for the CDR3: TGCAGTGCAGGGGTGCCCCAGCATTTT. Translation: CSAGVPQHF. This sequence joins TRBV20-1 and TRBJ1-5; D possibly corresponds to TRBD1 (5 bases). There are 9 residues in the CDR3. Germline CDR1 reads DFQATT; CDR2 reads SNEGSKA (reference sequence). V was clipped by 6 bases and J by 9 bases, with 6 bases between them.

This sequence joins TRBV9 and TRBJ2-1, with 7 nucleotides matching TRBD2. Trimming took 3 bases from V and 3 from J; bases not matched to a gene: 3. CDR1 and CDR2 from the germline V gene are SGDLS and YYNGEE. The CDR3 length is 14 residues. CDR3 loop: CASSAPSGYNEQFF. The CDR3 region has the DNA TGTGCCAGCAGCGCACCTAGCGGCTACAATGAGCAGTTCTTC.

This clone was observed a handful of times. The J gene is TRBJ2-7, the V gene TRBV19; possibly TRBD2 for D (6 bases). This CDR3 comprises 13 residues. The germline gives CDR1 LNHDA, CDR2 SQIVND (reference sequence). V lost 10 bases and J lost 3, with 16 bases in between. The CDR3 region is CATSSGLNYEQYF. CDR3 bases: TGTGCCACTTCCTCGGGACTTAACTACGAGCAGTACTTC. The entire variable domain, with the rest obtained from reference TRBV19 and TRBJ2-7, is as follows: DGGITQSPKYLFRKEGQNVTLSCEQNLNHDAMYWYRQDPGQGLRLIYYSQIVNDFQKGDIAEGYSVSREKKESFPLTVTSAQKNPTAFYLCATSSGLNYEQYFGPGTRLTVT.

The chain joins TRBV27 to TRBJ2-1; unclear D gene. The CDR3 covers 13 residues. Trimming removed 6 bases from V and 4 bases from J, with 10 bases in between. Germline CDR1 reads MNHEY; CDR2 reads SMNVEV (reference sequence). CDR3 in amino acids: CASSLPGYNEQFF. The CDR3 DNA is TGTGCCAGCAGCCTCCCAGGATACAATGAGCAGTTCTTC.

The chain couples TRBV9 to TRBJ2-3; tentatively, D is TRBD2 (6 bases). The germline CDR1 and CDR2 sequences are SGDLS and YYNGEE. V was cut by 4 bases and J by 1 base, with 22 bases left in between. The CDR3 has 18 amino acids. DNA of the CDR3: TGTGCCAGCAGCCCTCGGAGGGTACCAGCGTTTGGCACAGATACGCAGTATTTT. Translated: CASSPRRVPAFGTDTQYF. The variable domain in full, completed from reference TRBV9 and TRBJ2-3, reads DSGVTQTPKHLITATGQRVTLRCSPRSGDLSVYWYQQSLDQGLQFLIQYYNGEERAKGNILERFSAQQFPDLHSELNLSSLELGDSALYFCASSPRRVPAFGTDTQYFGPGTRLTVL.

This clone showed up just once. The gene calls are TRBV5-1 and TRBJ2-3; 8 bases map to TRBD2. Germline V gene sequence: CDR1 SGHRS, CDR2 YFSETQ. This CDR3 region has 16 residues. V lost 2 bases and J lost 1; bases outside the gene matches: 6. Written as DNA, the CDR3 is TGCGCCAGCAGCTTCCGGGGGGGCGGAGGCACAGATACGCAGTATTTT. Amino acids: CASSFRGGGGTDTQYF.

J is TRBJ1-5 and V is TRBV6-1, with D perhaps TRBD1 (5 bases). Germline V gene sequence: CDR1 MNHNS, CDR2 SASEGT. V lost 2 bases and J lost 7, with 9 bases in between. The CDR3 length is 13 residues. The DNA of the CDR3 is TGTGCCAGCAGTGAATCAGGGAGGCAGCCCCAGCATTTT. Its translation is CASSESGRQPQHF.

The V gene is TRBV4-3, the J gene TRBJ1-2; tentatively, D is TRBD1 (5 bases). From germline, CDR1 is LGHNA and CDR2 YSLEER. Trimming removed 4 bases at V and 8 bases at J, with 17 bases between. CDR3 length: 14 amino acids. CDR3 amino acids: CASSPRGGYGGYTF. The CDR3 DNA sequence: TGCGCCAGCAGCCCCCGGGGGGGGTACGGCGGCTACACCTTC.